The sequence of this T cell receptor (beta chain) was determined in a study of post-analysis software for immune sequencing data. As for the study in general: Recorded disease courses covered relapsing-remitting, secondary progressive and progressive-relapsing multiple sclerosis. Some patients had no subtype annotation. Regarding the study as a whole: Five or six TRBV segments, TRBV5-6, TRBV5-1 and TRBV20-1 among them, were found more frequent in patients than controls.

The V and J ends lost 4 bases and 3 bases respectively, with 7 bases between them. This CDR3 has 12 amino acids. CDR1 and CDR2 from the germline V gene are MDHEN and SYDVKM. Unique molecular identifiers featured in each of the TCR beta cDNA libraries. Out of roughly 0.95 to 11 million T cells, a few hundred thousand cDNA molecules were generated. TCRdb re-derived calls from the PCR reads in MiXCR, one entry per CDR3 protein. The sample records around 150,000 distinct CDR3 sequences, about 37% being singletons. A remark on this clonotype: Its antigen is undetermined.

The gene calls are TRBV28 and TRBJ2-7; no definite D call. This specimen was blood, taken after autologous hematopoietic stem cell transplantation. The receptor was derived from a girl between 5 and 17 years old with multiple sclerosis. CDR3: CASSSVIYEQYF. CDR3 DNA sequence: TGTGCCAGCAGTTCGGTTATCTACGAGCAGTACTTC.